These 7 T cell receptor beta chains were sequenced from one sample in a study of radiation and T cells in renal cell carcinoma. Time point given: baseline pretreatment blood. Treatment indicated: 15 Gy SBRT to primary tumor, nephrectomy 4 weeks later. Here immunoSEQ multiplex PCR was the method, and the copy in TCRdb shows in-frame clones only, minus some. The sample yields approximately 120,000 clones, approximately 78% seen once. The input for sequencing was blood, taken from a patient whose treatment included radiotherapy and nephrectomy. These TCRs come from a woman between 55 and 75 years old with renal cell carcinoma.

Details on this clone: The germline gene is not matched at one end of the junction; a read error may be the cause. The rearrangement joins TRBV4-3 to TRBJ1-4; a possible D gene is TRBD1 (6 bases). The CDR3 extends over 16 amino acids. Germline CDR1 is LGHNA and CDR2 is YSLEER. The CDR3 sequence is CASSQEGGPGVEKLFF. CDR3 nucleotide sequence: TGCGCCAGCAGTCAAGAGGGGGGTCCCGGCGTAGAAAAACTGTTTTTT.

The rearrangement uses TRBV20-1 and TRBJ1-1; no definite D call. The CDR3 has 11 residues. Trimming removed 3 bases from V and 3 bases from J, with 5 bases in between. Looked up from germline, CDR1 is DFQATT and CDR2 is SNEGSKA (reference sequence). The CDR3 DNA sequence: TGCAGTGCTAGTGAATACACTGAAGCTTTCTTT. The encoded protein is CSASEYTEAFF.

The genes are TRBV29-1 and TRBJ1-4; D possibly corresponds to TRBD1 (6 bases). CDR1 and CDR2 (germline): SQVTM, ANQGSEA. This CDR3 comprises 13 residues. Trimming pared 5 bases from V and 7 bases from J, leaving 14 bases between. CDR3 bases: TGCAGCGTTTCACAGGGCCGAAGTGAAAAACTGTTTTTT. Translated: CSVSQGRSEKLFF.

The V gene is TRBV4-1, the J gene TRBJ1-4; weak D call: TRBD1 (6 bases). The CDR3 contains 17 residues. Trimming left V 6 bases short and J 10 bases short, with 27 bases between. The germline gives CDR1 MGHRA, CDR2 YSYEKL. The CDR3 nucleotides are TGCGCCAGCAGACGTCCGGGACAATCGGGGGGATCTGGAAAACTGTTTTTT. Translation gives CASRRPGQSGGSGKLFF.

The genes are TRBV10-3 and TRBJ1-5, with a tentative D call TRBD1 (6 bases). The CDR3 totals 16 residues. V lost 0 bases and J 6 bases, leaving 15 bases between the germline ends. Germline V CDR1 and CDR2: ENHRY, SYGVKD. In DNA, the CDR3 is TGTGCCATCAGTGAGTCGACAGGACTGGGGGGTCAGCCCCAGCATTTT. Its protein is CAISESTGLGGQPQHF.

CDR3: CASTHNARGVAEAFF. The CDR3, as DNA: TGTGCCAGCACTCACAACGCCCGGGGGGTTGCAGAAGCTTTCTTT. The V call is TRBV5-5, the J call TRBJ1-1; the D gene is possibly TRBD1 (5 bases). The CDR3 sequence is 15 residues long. The V end was cut by 6 bases, the J end by 8 bases, with 23 bases between. The germline V gene encodes CDR1 SGHKS and CDR2 YYEKEE (reference sequence).

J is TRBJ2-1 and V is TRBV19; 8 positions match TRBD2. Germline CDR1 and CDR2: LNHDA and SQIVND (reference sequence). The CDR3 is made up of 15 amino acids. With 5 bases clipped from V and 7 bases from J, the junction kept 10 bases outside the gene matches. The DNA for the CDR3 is TGTGCCAGTAGTCCCACTAGCGGAGGGGGTAATGAGCAGTTCTTC. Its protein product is CASSPTSGGGNEQFF. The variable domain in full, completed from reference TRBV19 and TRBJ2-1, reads DGGITQSPKYLFRKEGQNVTLSCEQNLNHDAMYWYRQDPGQGLRLIYYSQIVNDFQKGDIAEGYSVSREKKESFPLTVTSAQKNPTAFYLCASSPTSGGGNEQFFGPGTRLTVL.